This TCR beta chain was documented in a study of T cell responses to AZD1222 COVID-19 vaccine. About the study: Whether given at about 4 or about 12 weeks, second doses were pooled.

For this clone: Its antigen remains unknown.

Libraries were prepared by immunoSEQ multiplex PCR; TCRdb keeps only in-frame clonotypes and omits some of them. The table has 180,000 or so clones, more than 85% seen once. CDR1 is MNHEY and CDR2 is SMNVEV in the germline V gene (reference sequence). The CDR3 has 13 residues. V was pared by 6 bases and J by 5 bases, with 11 bases between. The study's findings and limits: There were vaccine-associated CD4 TCRs across spike, dominant at 160-218 and 743-854. The sample set comprised mostly white British donors with more females, and clonal diversity was possibly underestimated.

The sequenced sample was peripheral blood, obtained on day 0 of AZD1222 vaccination. The sequence was collected from an adult in good health. This chain uses TRBV27 with TRBJ1-5; D is possibly TRBD1 (6 bases). CDR3 loop: CASSRQADQPQHF. In DNA, the CDR3 is TGTGCCAGCAGCCGACAGGCAGATCAGCCCCAGCATTTT.